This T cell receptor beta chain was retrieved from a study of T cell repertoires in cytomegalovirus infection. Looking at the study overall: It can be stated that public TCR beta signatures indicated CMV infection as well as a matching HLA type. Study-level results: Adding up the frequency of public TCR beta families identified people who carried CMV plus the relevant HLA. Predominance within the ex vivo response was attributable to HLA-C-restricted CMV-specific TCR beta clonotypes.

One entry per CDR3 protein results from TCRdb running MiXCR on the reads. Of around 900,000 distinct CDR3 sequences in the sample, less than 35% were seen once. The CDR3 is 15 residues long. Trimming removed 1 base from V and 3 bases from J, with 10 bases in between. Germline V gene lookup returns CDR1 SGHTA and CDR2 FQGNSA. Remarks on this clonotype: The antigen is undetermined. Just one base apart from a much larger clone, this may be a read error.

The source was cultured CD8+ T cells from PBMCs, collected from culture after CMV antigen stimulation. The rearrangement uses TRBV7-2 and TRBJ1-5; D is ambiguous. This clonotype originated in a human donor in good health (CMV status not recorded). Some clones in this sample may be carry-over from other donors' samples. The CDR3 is CASSLDRVDNQPQHF. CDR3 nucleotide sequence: TGTGCCAGCAGCTTAGATAGGGTTGACAATCAGCCCCAGCATTTT.